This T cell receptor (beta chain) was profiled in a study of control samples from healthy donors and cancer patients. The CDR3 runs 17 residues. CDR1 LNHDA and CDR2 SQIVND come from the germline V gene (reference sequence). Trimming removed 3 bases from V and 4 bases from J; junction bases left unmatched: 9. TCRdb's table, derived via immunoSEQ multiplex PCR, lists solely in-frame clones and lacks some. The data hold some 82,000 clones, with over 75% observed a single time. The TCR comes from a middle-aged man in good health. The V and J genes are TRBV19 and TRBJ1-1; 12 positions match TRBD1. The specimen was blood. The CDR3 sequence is CASSMLGQGAPGTEAFF. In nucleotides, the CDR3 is TGTGCCAGTAGTATGTTGGGACAGGGGGCCCCTGGCACTGAAGCTTTCTTT.